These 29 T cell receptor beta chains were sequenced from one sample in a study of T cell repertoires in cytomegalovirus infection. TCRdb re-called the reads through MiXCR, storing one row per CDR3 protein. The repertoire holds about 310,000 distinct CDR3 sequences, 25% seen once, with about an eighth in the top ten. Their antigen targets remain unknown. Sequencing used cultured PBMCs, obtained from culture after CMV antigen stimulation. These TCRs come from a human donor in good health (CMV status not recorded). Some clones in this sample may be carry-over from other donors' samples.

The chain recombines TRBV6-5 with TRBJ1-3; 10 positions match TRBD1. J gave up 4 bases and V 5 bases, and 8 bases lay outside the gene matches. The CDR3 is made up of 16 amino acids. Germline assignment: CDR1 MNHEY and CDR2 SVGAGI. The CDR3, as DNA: TGTGCCAGCAGTCGCCGGGACAGGGGAGGAGGAAACACCATATATTTT. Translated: CASSRRDRGGGNTIYF.

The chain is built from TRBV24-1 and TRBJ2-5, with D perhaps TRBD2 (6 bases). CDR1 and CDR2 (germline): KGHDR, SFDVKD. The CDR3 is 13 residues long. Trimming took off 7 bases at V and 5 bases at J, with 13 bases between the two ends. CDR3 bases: TGTGCCACCAGCCCTAGCGTGGGGGAGACCCAGTACTTC. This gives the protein CATSPSVGETQYF.

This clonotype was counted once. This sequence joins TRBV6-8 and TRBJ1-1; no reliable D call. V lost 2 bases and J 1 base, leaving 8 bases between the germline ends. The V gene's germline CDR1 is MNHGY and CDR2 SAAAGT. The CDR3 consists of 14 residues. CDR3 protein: CASSYLSQNTEAFF. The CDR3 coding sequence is TGTGCCAGCAGTTACCTAAGCCAGAACACTGAAGCTTTCTTT.

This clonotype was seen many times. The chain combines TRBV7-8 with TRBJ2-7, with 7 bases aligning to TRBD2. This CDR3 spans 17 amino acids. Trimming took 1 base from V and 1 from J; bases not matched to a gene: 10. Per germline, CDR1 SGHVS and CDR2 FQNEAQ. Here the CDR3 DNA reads TGTGCCAGCAGCTTAGGGGTGATGCGGGAGAGGTCCTACGAGCAGTACGTC. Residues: CASSLGVMRERSYEQYV.

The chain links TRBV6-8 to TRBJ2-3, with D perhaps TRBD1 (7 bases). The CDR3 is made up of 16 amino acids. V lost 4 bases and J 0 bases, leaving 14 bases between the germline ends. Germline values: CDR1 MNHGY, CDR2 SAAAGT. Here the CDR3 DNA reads TGTGCCAGCAGTTGGGGGGACAGACCTAGCACAGATACGCAGTATTTT. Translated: CASSWGDRPSTDTQYF.

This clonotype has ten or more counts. The CDR3 spells CASSSQGFRGNEQFF. DNA of the CDR3: TGTGCCAGCAGCTCACAGGGGTTTAGGGGCAATGAGCAGTTCTTC. The V gene is TRBV7-2, the J gene TRBJ2-1, with TRBD1 identical over 7 bases. CDR1 and CDR2 from the germline V gene are SGHTA and FQGNSA. The V gene end was trimmed by 4 bases and the J gene end by 6 bases; junction bases not matched to a gene: 9. This CDR3 contains 15 residues.

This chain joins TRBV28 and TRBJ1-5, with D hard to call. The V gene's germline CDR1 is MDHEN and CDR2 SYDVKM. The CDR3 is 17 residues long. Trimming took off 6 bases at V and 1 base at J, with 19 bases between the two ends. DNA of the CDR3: TGTGCCAGCAGACCAGCCCGTAGGATCCAGAGCAATCAGCCCCAGCATTTT. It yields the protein CASRPARRIQSNQPQHF.

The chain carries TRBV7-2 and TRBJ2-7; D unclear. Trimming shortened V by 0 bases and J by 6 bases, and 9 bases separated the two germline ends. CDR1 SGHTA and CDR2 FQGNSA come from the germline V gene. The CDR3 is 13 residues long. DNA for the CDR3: TGTGCCAGCAGCTTAGCGCTCGGAACCGAGCAGTACTTC. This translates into CASSLALGTEQYF.

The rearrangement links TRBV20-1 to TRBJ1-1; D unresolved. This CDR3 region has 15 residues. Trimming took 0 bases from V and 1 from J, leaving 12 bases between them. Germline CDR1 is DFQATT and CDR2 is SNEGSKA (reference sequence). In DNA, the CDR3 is TGCAGTGCTAGAGATCGGGCGGCGGGGAACACTGAAGCTTTCTTT. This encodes CSARDRAAGNTEAFF.

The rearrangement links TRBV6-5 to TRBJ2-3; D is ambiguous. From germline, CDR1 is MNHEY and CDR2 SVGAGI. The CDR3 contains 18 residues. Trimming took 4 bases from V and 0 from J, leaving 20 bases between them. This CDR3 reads CASSSRAFGGASTDTQYF. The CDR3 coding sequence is TGTGCCAGCAGTTCCCGGGCCTTTGGCGGAGCTAGCACAGATACGCAGTATTTT.

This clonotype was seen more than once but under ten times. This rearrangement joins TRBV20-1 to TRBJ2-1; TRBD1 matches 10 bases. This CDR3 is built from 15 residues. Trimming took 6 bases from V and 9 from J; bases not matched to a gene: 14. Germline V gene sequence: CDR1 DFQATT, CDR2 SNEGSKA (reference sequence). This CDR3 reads CSAISPGTGEVEQFF. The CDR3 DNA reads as TGCAGTGCCATAAGCCCCGGGACAGGGGAGGTTGAGCAGTTCTTC.

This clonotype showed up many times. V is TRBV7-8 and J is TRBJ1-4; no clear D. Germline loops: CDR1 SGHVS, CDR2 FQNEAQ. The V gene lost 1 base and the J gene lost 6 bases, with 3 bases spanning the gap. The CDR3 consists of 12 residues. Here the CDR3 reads CASSLVDEKLFF. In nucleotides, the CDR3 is TGTGCCAGCAGCTTAGTAGATGAAAAACTGTTTTTT.

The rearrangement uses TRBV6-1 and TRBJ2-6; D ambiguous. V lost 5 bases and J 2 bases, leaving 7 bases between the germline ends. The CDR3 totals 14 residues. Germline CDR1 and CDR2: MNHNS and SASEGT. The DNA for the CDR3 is TGTGCCAGCAGTTATACCGCTGGGGCCAACGTCCTGACTTTC. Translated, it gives CASSYTAGANVLTF.

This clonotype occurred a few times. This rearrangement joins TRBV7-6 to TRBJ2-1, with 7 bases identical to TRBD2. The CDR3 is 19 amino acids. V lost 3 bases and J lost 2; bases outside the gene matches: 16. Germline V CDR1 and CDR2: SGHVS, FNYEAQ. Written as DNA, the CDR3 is TGTGCCAGCAGCTTTTCGGTAGAGCAGGGAGGGCCGGCCTACAATGAGCAGTTCTTC. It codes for CASSFSVEQGGPAYNEQFF.

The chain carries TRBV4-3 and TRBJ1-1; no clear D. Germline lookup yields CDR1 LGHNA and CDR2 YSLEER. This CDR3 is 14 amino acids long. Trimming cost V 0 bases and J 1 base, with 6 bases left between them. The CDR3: CASSQEVRNTEAFF. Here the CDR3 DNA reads TGCGCCAGCAGCCAAGAGGTCAGGAACACTGAAGCTTTCTTT.

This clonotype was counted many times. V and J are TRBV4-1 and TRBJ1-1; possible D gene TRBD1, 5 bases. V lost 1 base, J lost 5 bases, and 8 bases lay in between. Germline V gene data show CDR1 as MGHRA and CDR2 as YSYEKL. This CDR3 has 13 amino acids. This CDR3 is CASSQAGWTEAFF. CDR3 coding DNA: TGCGCCAGCAGCCAAGCAGGGTGGACTGAAGCTTTCTTT.

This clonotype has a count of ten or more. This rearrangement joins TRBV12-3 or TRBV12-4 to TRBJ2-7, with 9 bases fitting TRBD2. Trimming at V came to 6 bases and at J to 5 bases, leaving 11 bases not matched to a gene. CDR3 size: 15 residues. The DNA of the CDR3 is TGTGCCAGCAGACCGAATAGCGGGAGTGTCCACGAGCAGTACTTC. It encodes CASRPNSGSVHEQYF.

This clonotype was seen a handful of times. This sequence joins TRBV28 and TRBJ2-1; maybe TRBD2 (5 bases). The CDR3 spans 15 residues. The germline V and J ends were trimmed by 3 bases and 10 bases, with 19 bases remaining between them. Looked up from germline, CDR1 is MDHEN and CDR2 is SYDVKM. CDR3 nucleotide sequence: TGTGCCAGCAGTTTGTCGCTAGCCGGATTAATAGAGCAGTTCTTC. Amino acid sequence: CASSLSLAGLIEQFF.

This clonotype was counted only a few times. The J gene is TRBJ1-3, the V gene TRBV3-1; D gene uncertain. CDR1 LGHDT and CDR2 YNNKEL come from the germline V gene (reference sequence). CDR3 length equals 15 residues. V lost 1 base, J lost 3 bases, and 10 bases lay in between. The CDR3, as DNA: TGTGCCAGCAGCCAAGTCAGGCCAGTTGGAAACACCATATATTTT. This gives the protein CASSQVRPVGNTIYF.

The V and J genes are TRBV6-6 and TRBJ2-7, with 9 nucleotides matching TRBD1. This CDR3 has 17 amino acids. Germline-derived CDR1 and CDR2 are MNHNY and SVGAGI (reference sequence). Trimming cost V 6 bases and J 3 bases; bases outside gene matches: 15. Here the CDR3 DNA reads TGTGCCAGCAGCCTCGGGACAGGGCAACCGCCCTTCTACGAGCAGTACTTC. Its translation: CASSLGTGQPPFYEQYF.

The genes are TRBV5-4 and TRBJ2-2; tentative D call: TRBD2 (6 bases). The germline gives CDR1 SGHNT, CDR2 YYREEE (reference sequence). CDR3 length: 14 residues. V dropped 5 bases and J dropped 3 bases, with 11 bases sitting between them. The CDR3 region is CASRSGLYTGELFF. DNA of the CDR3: TGTGCCAGCAGGTCGGGACTTTACACCGGGGAGCTGTTTTTT.

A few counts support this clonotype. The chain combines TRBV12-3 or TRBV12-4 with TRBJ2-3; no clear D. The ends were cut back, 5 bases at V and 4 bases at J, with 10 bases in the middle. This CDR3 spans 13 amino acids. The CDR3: CASSQRFPDTQYF. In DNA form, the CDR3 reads TGTGCCAGCAGTCAGAGATTCCCAGATACGCAGTATTTT.

The CDR3 coding sequence is TGCAGCGTTGCCAAAAGACTAGCGGAGGGGGGCAATGAGCAGTTCTTC. Its translation is CSVAKRLAEGGNEQFF. This chain connects TRBV29-1 to TRBJ2-1, with 9 bases that match TRBD2. CDR3 size: 16 residues. Losses at the gene ends were 4 bases for V and 6 bases for J; bases not matched to a gene: 13. The germline CDR1 and CDR2 sequences are SQVTM and ANQGSEA.

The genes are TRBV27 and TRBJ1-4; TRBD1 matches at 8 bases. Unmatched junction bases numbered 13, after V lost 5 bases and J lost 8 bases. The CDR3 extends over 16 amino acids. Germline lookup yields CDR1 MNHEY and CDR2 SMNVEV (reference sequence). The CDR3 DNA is TGTGCCAGCAGTAGTCAGGGGGCTCGGGGTGGAGAAAAACTGTTTTTT. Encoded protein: CASSSQGARGGEKLFF.

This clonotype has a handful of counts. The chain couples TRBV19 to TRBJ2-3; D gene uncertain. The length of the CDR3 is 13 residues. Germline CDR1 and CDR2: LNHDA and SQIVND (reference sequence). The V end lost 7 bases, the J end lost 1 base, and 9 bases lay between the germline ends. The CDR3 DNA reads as TGTGCCAGTACCTCTAGTGGCACAGATACGCAGTATTTT. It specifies CASTSSGTDTQYF.

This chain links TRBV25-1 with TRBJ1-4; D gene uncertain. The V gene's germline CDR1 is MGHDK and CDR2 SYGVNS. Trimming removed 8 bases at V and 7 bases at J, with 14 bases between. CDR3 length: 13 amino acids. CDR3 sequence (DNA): TGTGCCAGCCGACAATACTCCAGTGAAAAACTGTTTTTT. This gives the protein CASRQYSSEKLFF.

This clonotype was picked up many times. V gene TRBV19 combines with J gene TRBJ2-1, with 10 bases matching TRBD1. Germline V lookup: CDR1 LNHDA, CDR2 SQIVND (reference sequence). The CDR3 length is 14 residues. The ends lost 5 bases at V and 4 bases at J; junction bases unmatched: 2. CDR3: CASSAGQGYNEQFF. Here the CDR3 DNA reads TGTGCCAGTAGTGCGGGACAGGGGTACAATGAGCAGTTCTTC.

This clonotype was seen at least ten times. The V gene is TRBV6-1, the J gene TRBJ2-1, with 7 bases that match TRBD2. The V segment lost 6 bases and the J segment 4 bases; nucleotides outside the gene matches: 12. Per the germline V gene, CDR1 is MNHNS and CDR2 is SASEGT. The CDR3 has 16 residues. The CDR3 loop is CASRRTSSNPYNEQFF. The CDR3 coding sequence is TGTGCCAGCAGGAGGACTAGTTCTAATCCTTACAATGAGCAGTTCTTC.

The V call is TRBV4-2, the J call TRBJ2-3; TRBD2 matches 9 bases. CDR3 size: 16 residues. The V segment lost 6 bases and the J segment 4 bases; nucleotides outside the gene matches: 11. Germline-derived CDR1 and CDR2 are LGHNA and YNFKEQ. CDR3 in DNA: TGTGCCAGCAGAAATACCGGGCGGGAGGGTTCAGATACGCAGTATTTT. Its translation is CASRNTGREGSDTQYF.